The clone carrying this T cell receptor beta chain was detected ten times or more. Antigen unknown. The sample belongs to a study of breast tumors, draining lymph nodes, adjacent tissues. Study outcomes and limitations: That most tumor T cells come from lymph nodes remained unproven. Tumor repertoires ranked between lymph nodes and nontumor tissue in diversity, with V and J gene preferences. Tumor and nontumor repertoires were significantly more similar in luminal-like than in basal-like breast cancer. Findings are consistent with lymph node origin and intratumoral expansion of most tumor T cells.

TCRdb re-derived calls from the multiplex PCR reads in MiXCR, one entry per CDR3 protein. This table has approximately 120,000 distinct CDR3 sequences, around 20% appearing once. Axillary draining lymph nodes of breast cancer patients supplied the node samples. V lost 1 base and J lost 2; bases outside the gene matches: 15. The CDR3 extends over 19 amino acids. From germline, CDR1 is DFQATT and CDR2 SNEGSKA (reference sequence). Sample: axillary lymph node tissue. The receptor was isolated from a female donor with breast cancer. Some clones in this sample may be carry-over from other donors' samples. The gene calls are TRBV20-1 and TRBJ2-7; 12 bases are shared with TRBD2. CDR3: CSARAYQFKGLAGTYEQYF. CDR3 bases: TGCAGTGCTAGAGCTTACCAATTTAAAGGACTAGCGGGAACCTACGAGCAGTACTTC.